This T cell receptor (beta chain) was identified during a study of cytomegalovirus exposure and HLA in healthy donors. Germline CDR1 is MNHEY and CDR2 is SMNVEV (reference sequence). Trimming pared 3 bases from V and 11 bases from J, leaving 11 bases between. The CDR3 runs 12 residues. Amplification used 60 Vbeta primers and 13 Jbeta primers. TCRdb keeps only in-frame clones here, not all; method: immunoSEQ multiplex PCR. This repertoire shows about 120,000 clones, 75% to 85% found once; its top ten account for approximately 4%. Likely unrecorded immune exposures existed in these nominally healthy donors.

The specimen sequenced was PBMCs. The TCR was taken from a man between 25 and 39 years old in good health and CMV-seropositive. The chain uses TRBV27 and TRBJ1-5; no clear D. The CDR3 DNA reads TGTGCCAGCAGTTTGCCCGGACTGGCCCAGCATTTT. This encodes CASSLPGLAQHF.